This T cell receptor beta chain appears in the sequencing data of a study of T cell repertoires in cytomegalovirus infection. TCRdb processed the reads anew with MiXCR; each CDR3 protein has one entry. Among roughly 920,000 distinct CDR3 sequences, around 31% were seen once, and the ten largest hold around 15%. Germline CDR1 DFQATT, CDR2 SNEGSKA (reference sequence). Trimming took off 1 base at V and 0 bases at J, with 16 bases between the two ends. The CDR3 sequence is 17 residues long. This clonotype was found a few times. The antigen remains unidentified. The origin of this receptor is a human donor in good health (CMV status not recorded). Some clones in this sample may be carry-over from other donors' samples. This chain uses TRBV20-1 with TRBJ2-1; D tentatively reads TRBD1 or TRBD2 (6 bases each). This sample comprised cultured CD8+ T cells from PBMCs, obtained from culture after CMV antigen stimulation. CDR3 in DNA: TGCAGTGCTAGAGTGGGACGGGGGCCCACCTCCTACAATGAGCAGTTCTTC. Translation: CSARVGRGPTSYNEQFF.